This is a list of T cell receptor beta chains from one sample in a study of T cell responses to AZD1222 COVID-19 vaccine. Clones were read by immunoSEQ multiplex PCR, and TCRdb kept only the in-frame ones, dropping some. The sample has about 170,000 clones, roughly nine tenths seen once. Sequencing used peripheral blood, obtained on day 0 of AZD1222 vaccination. The receptors originated from an adult in good health. The CDR3 runs from the conserved cysteine through the conserved F or W. The order of the fields is J gene, clone size, V gene, D gene, CDR3 DNA, CDR3 protein. The D gene is left open where the match is weak. Clone size appears in some rows only: once, few, many, or a class for an expanded clone.

>TRBJ2-2|.|TRBV6-5|.
TGTGCCAGCCGGGGGCAGACAAACACCGGGGAGCTGTTTTTT
CASRGQTNTGELFF
>TRBJ2-1|.|TRBV7-3|.
TGTGCCAGCAGCTTATCGGGACAAGGATGGGGCAATGAGCAGTTCTTC
CASSLSGQGWGNEQFF
>TRBJ1-2|.|TRBV6-6|.
TGTGCCAGCACGGCGGGCTTTAACTATGGCTACACCTTC
CASTAGFNYGYTF
>TRBJ1-1|.|TRBV2|TRBD1
TGTGCCAGCAGTGAAGCCCCCCTCCGCGCAGGGGGCTATGAAGCTTTCTTT
CASSEAPLRAGGYEAFF
>TRBJ2-2|.|TRBV25-1|TRBD1
TGTGCCAGCCATGGGACAGATCGCACCGGGGAGCTGTTTTTT
CASHGTDRTGELFF
>TRBJ2-1|.|TRBV5-6|TRBD2
TGTGCCAGCAGCCCGGTAGGGCTAGCGGGACCACCCTACAATGAGCAGTTCTTC
CASSPVGLAGPPYNEQFF
>TRBJ2-7|once|TRBV3-1/TRBV3-2|.
TGTGCCAGCAGCCATGGAGGTTCGTCGAACGAGCAGTACTTC
CASSHGGSSNEQYF
>TRBJ2-7|.|TRBV10-3|.
TGTGCCATCAGTGAGTCAGTTGACGAGCAGTACTTC
CAISESVDEQYF
>TRBJ1-3|few|TRBV11-3|.
TGTGCCAGCAGCTTAGAAGGCGGCGGCTCTGGAAACACCATATATTTT
CASSLEGGGSGNTIYF
>TRBJ2-6|.|TRBV2|.
TGTGCCAGCAGTGATTGGGGGGCTGGGGCCAACGTCCTGACTTTC
CASSDWGAGANVLTF
>TRBJ2-1|.|TRBV19|.
TGTGCCAGTAAGACCAGGGGTCACAATGAGCAGTTCTTC
CASKTRGHNEQFF
>TRBJ1-2|.|TRBV28|.
TGTGCCAGCATCAATGAGGCAGCCATAAACTATGGCTACACCTTC
CASINEAAINYGYTF
>TRBJ1-1|.|TRBV21-1|.
TGTGCCAGCAGCGTACTACAGGGGCCCTTTTCTTTTACTGAAGCTTTCTTT
CASSVLQGPFSFTEAFF
>TRBJ2-5|few|TRBV5-1|TRBD2
TGCGCCAGCAGCTGGACGGGGGGGCAAGAGACCCAGTACTTC
CASSWTGGQETQYF
>TRBJ2-7|.|TRBV28|TRBD2
TGTGCCAGCAGTAGTTTGCGGGGGACCACCATCGAACAGTACTTC
CASSSLRGTTIEQYF
>TRBJ1-1|.|TRBV19|TRBD1
TGTGCCAGTAGACAGGGGGCAGAAGCTTTCTTT
CASRQGAEAFF
>TRBJ1-1|.|TRBV7-9|.
TGTGCCAGCAGCTTAGCGGATTTAGAAGCTTTCTTT
CASSLADLEAFF
>TRBJ1-1|.|TRBV10-3|TRBD1
TGTGCCATCAGGACAGGGGGCTACACTGAAGCTTTCTTT
CAIRTGGYTEAFF
>TRBJ1-2|.|TRBV10-3|TRBD1
TGTGCCATCAGTGAGTCGCGGTCCGGGACAGGGGCTTATGGCTACACCTTC
CAISESRSGTGAYGYTF
>TRBJ2-3|.|TRBV4-1|TRBD2
TGCGCCAGCAGCCAGCCGGGACTAGCGGGAGGTATAGGGGTTAGCACAGATACGCAGTATTTT
CASSQPGLAGGIGVSTDTQYF
>TRBJ2-6|once|TRBV7-2|.
TGTGCCAGCAGCGCGAGGATAGCAGGGGCCAACGTCCTGACTTTC
CASSARIAGANVLTF
>TRBJ2-7|.|TRBV6-5|.
TGTGCCAGCAGGGCCTACGACGGGTCCTACGAGCAGTACTTC
CASRAYDGSYEQYF
>TRBJ1-6|few|TRBV5-6|.
TGTGCCAGCAGCTTCGGGGGGGCCGGCTCCTATAATTCACCCCTCCACTTT
CASSFGGAGSYNSPLHF
>TRBJ1-1|.|TRBV24-1|.
TGTGCCACCAGTGATCCCCCATACACTGAAGCTTTCTTT
CATSDPPYTEAFF
>TRBJ2-1|.|TRBV14|.
TGTGCCAGCAGCCAAGATCACGGGGGTTCCCAAGGTGAGCAGTTCTTC
CASSQDHGGSQGEQFF
>TRBJ1-1|.|TRBV7-2|.
TGTGCCAGCAGCTACGGCGGGAACACTGAAGCTTTCTTT
CASSYGGNTEAFF
>TRBJ2-5|.|TRBV3-1/TRBV3-2|TRBD2
TGTGCCAGCAGCCAAGGCCCGGGGCTAGCGGGATATCGGGAGACCCAGTACTTC
CASSQGPGLAGYRETQYF
>TRBJ2-7|.|TRBV5-1|TRBD1
TGCGCCAGCAGCTTGGCCAGGGACAGGCCCTACGAGCAGTACTTC
CASSLARDRPYEQYF
>TRBJ1-1|once|TRBV10-1|.
TGCGCCAGCAGTGAGGCAGGGACGGGGGCTTTCTTT
CASSEAGTGAFF
>TRBJ1-5|.|TRBV28|.
TGTGCCAGCAGTGCAGCTATCTGGGGCAATCAGCCCCAGCATTTT
CASSAAIWGNQPQHF
>TRBJ2-5|.|TRBV10-2|.
TGCGCCAGCACCCCTAACATGGAGACCCAGTACTTC
CASTPNMETQYF
>TRBJ2-1|.|TRBV27|TRBD2
TGTGCCAGCAGTTTGCGGGGGGGTTTCGATGAGCAGTTCTTC
CASSLRGGFDEQFF
>TRBJ2-5|.|TRBV28|TRBD2
TGTGCCAGCAGTTTCGGACTAGCGCTAGAGACCCAGTACTTC
CASSFGLALETQYF
>TRBJ2-1|.|TRBV6-5|.
TGTGCCAGCAGTTACGGTTCCGGGTTTGAGCAGTTCTTC
CASSYGSGFEQFF
>TRBJ2-3|.|TRBV5-1|TRBD1
TGCGCCAGCAGCTTATCTTTGACAGGGCTAATCACAGATACGCAGTATTTT
CASSLSLTGLITDTQYF
>TRBJ1-1|.|TRBV29-1|TRBD1
TGCAGCGTGGGGGGACAGGGAGCCCTGGCAGCTTTCTTT
CSVGGQGALAAFF
>TRBJ2-1|.|TRBV27|TRBD1
TGTGCCAGCAGTCCTAGGACAGGGTACAATGAGCAGTTCTTC
CASSPRTGYNEQFF
>TRBJ2-3|.|TRBV19|.
TGTGCCAGTACCGTAGGTAGGAATACGCAGTATTTT
CASTVGRNTQYF
>TRBJ1-5|.|TRBV15|.
TGTGCCACCAGCAGACGTCTGGAGGCAGGGATTCAGCCCCAGCATTTT
CATSRRLEAGIQPQHF
>TRBJ1-4|.|TRBV19|.
TGTGCCAGCTCCGGGGGACCGCCTAATGAAAAACTGTTTTTT
CASSGGPPNEKLFF
>TRBJ1-1|.|TRBV19|.
TGTGCCAGTAGTAATCCGTGGGACACTGAAGCTTTCTTT
CASSNPWDTEAFF